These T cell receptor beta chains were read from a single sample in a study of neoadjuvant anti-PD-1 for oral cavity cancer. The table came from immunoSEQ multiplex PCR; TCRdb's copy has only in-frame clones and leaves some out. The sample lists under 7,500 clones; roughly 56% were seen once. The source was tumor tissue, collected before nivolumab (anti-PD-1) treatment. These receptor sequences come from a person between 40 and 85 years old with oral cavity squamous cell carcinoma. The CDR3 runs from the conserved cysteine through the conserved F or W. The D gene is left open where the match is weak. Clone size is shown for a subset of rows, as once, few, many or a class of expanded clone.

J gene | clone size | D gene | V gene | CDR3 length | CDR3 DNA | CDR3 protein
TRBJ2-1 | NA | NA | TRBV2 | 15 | TGTGCCAGCAGTCCCCTGGTACCCGGGGCCGGTGAGCAGTTCTTC | CASSPLVPGAGEQFF
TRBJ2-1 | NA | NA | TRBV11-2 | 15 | TGTGCCAGCAGCTTAGAGCGGGTAGGACCCAATGAGCAGTTCTTC | CASSLERVGPNEQFF
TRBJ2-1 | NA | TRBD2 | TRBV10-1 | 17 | TGCGCCAGCAGTGTCCTAGCGGGGGGGCCCGGCCACAATGAGCAGTTCTTC | CASSVLAGGPGHNEQFF
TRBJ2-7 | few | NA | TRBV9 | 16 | TGTGCCAGCAGCGTAGGACAAGCGCCCAGCTCCTACGAGCAGTACTTC | CASSVGQAPSSYEQYF
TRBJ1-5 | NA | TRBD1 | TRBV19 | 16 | TGTGCCAGTAGTATAGGCCAGACAGGGGGTTTTCCGCCCCAGCATTTT | CASSIGQTGGFPPQHF
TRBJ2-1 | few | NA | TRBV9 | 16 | TGTGCCAGCAGCGTAGCTACCTCGACAGTCAACAATGAGCAGTTCTTC | CASSVATSTVNNEQFF
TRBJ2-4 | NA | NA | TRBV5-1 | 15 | TGCGCCAGCAGCTTGGTTGGGCCAGCCAAAAACATTCAGTACTTC | CASSLVGPAKNIQYF
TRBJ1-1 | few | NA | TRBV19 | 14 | TGTGCCAGTAGTACCCTCGACAGACGGGGTGAAGCTTTCTTT | CASSTLDRRGEAFF
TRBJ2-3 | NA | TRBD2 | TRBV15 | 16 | TGTGCCACCAGCAGAGGCACGGGACTAGCGTTGGATACGCAGTATTTT | CATSRGTGLALDTQYF
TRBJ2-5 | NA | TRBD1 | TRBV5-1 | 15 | TGCGCCAGCAGCCCGTCCCCAGGGGGCCAAGAGACCCAGTACTTC | CASSPSPGGQETQYF
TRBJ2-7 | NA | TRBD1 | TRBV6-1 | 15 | TGTGCCAGCAGTGTACGGACAGGGGCGGGCTACGAGCAGTACTTC | CASSVRTGAGYEQYF
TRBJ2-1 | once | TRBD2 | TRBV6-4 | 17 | TGTGCCAGCAGTGTATCCGGGACTAGCGGGGGGGCCCATGAGCAGTTCTTC | CASSVSGTSGGAHEQFF
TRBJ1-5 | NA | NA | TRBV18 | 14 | TGTGCCAGCTCAACCAGCAATAGCAATCAGCCCCAGCATTTT | CASSTSNSNQPQHF
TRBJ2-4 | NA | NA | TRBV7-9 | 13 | TGTGCCAGCAGCTTCGGGGGCCAAAACATTCAGTACTTC | CASSFGGQNIQYF
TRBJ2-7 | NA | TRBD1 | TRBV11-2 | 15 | TGTGCCAGCAGTCCTACAGGGGGCCTTCCCTACGAGCAGTACTTC | CASSPTGGLPYEQYF
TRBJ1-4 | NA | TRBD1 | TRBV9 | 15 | TGTGCCAGCAGCGACCCGATGACAGGGGGTGAAAAACTGTTTTTT | CASSDPMTGGEKLFF
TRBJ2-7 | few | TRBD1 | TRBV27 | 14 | TGTGCCAGCAGTCCCGGGACAGGATTTCGCGAGCAGTACTTC | CASSPGTGFREQYF
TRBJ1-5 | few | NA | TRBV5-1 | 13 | TGCGCCAGCAGCTTGGCGGGGGATCAGCCCCAGCATTTT | CASSLAGDQPQHF
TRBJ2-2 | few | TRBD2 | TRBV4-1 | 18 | TGCGCCAGCAGCCGCCTCCGCCCTAGCGGGGGGGCGCTGGGGGAGCTGTTTTTT | CASSRLRPSGGALGELFF
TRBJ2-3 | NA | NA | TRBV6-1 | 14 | TGTGCCAGCAGTGACGGCGGGAACACAGATACGCAGTATTTT | CASSDGGNTDTQYF
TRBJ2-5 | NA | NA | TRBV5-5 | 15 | TGTGCCAGCAGCTTGATGGCGGGCGAACAAGAGACCCAGTACTTC | CASSLMAGEQETQYF
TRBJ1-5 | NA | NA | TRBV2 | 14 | TGTGCCAGCAGCCTCGGGACATTAAATCAGCCCCAGCATTTT | CASSLGTLNQPQHF
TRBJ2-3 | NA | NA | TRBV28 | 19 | TGTGCCAGCAGTTCCGGAACAATAGACAGGCCCTCTAGCACAGATACGCAGTATTTT | CASSSGTIDRPSSTDTQYF
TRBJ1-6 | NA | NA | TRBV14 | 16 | TGTGCCAGCAGCAGCCAGGACCTATCCTATAATTCACCCCTCCACTTT | CASSSQDLSYNSPLHF
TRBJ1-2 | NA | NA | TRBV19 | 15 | TGTGCCAGTAGTATTCAGCAGGGAACGCTGAATGGCTACACCTTC | CASSIQQGTLNGYTF
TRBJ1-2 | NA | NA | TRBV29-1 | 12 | TGCAGCGTTGAAGATAGTGGGGGAGGCTACACCTTC | CSVEDSGGGYTF
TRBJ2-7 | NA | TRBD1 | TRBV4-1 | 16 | TGCGCCAGCAGCCAAGCCGCGGACAGGGTAACCTACGAGCAGTACTTC | CASSQAADRVTYEQYF
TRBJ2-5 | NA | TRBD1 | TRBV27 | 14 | TGTGCCAGCAGCGCCTACAGGGGGCAGGAGACCCAGTACTTC | CASSAYRGQETQYF
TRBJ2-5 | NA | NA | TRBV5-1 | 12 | TGCGCCAGCAGCTCTCTTCTTGAGACCCAGTACTTC | CASSSLLETQYF
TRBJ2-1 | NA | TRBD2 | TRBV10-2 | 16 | TGCGCCAGCAGTGGAGCGGGGGGTAGCTCCTACAATGAGCAGTTCTTC | CASSGAGGSSYNEQFF
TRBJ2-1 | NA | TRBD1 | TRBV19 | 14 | TGTGCCAGTAGTATGGGGACAGGGTTCAATGAGCAGTTCTTC | CASSMGTGFNEQFF
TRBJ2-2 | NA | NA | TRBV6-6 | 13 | TGTGCCAGCAGAGTTACATTGACCGGGGAGCTGTTTTTT | CASRVTLTGELFF
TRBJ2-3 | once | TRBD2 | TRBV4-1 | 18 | TGCGCCAGCAGCCAAGTCGTGTCTAGCGGGACCCACACAGATACGCAGTATTTT | CASSQVVSSGTHTDTQYF
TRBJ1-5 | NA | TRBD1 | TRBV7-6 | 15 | TGTGCCAGCAGCTCCTACGACAGGGGTGGCCAGCCCCAGCATTTT | CASSSYDRGGQPQHF
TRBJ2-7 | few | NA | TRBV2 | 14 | TGTGCCAGCAGCTGGGGCAGGGATATTAACGAGCAGTACTTC | CASSWGRDINEQYF
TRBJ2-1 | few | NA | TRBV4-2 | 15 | TGTGCCAGCAGCCAGGCCCCCGGGGCGGGCAATGAGCAGTTCTTC | CASSQAPGAGNEQFF
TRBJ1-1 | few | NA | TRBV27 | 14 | TGTGCCAGCAGGAAAGGGTCTCCGACCACTGAAGCTTTCTTT | CASRKGSPTTEAFF
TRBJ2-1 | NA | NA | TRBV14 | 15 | TGTGCCAGCAGCCACACCAGGTCCTTCTACAATGAGCAGTTCTTC | CASSHTRSFYNEQFF
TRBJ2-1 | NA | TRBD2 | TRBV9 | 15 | TGTGCCAGCAGCGTAGGCGGGAGCCTTTACAATGAGCAGTTCTTC | CASSVGGSLYNEQFF
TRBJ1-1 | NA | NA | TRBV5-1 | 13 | TGCGCCAGCACCGAGGGCCGGAACCTTGAAGCTTTCTTT | CASTEGRNLEAFF